This T cell receptor (beta chain) appears in the sequencing data of a study of vaccination and CD4 T cells after COVID-19. Study-level background: Convalescent donors were composed of six males and four females, of whom two were Hispanic.

Remarks on this clonotype: What it binds is unknown.

The CDR3 consists of 14 residues. Germline V CDR1 and CDR2: SNHLY, FYNNEI. V was trimmed by 5 bases and J by 4 bases, leaving 9 bases between them. Sequencing of DNA taken from cultured CD4+ T cells relied on the Oncomine TCR Beta short-read assay. TCRdb re-called the PCR reads through MiXCR, storing one row per CDR3 protein. Found here are over 10,000 distinct CDR3 sequences, under 55% of them singletons; the top ten hold about 8%. Treatment of the sample: approximately nine-day PBMC culture with coronavirus spike peptide pools or control peptides (ViraFEST assay). Peptide pools at approximately 10 ug/ml, together with 7.5 to 10 IU/ml IL-2, were added to cultures of roughly 2 million PBMCs per well. After roughly nine days of culture, CD4+ T cells were negatively selected.

The V and J genes are TRBV2 and TRBJ2-6; no clear D. The source is a human donor who had recovered from COVID-19. Sequenced here: CD4+ T cells from blood, cultured in vitro, sampled after SARS-CoV-2 vaccination. The CDR3 spells CASSNTRGANVLTF. The CDR3 bases are TGTGCCAGCAGTAACACCCGGGGGGCCAACGTCCTGACTTTC.